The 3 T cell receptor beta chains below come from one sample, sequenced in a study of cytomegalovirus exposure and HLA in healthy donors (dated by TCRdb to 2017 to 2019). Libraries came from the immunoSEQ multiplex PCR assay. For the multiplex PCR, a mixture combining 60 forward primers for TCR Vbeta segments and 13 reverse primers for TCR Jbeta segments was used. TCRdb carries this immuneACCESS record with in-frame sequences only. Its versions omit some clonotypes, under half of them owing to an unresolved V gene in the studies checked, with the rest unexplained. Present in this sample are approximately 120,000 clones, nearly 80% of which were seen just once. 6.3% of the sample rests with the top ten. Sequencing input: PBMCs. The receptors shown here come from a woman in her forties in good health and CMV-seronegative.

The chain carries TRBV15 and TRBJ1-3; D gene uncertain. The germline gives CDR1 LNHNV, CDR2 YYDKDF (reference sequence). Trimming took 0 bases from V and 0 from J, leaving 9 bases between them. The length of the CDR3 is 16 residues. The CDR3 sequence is CATSRDAYRSGNTIYF. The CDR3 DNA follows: TGTGCCACCAGCAGAGATGCCTACCGCTCTGGAAACACCATATATTTT.

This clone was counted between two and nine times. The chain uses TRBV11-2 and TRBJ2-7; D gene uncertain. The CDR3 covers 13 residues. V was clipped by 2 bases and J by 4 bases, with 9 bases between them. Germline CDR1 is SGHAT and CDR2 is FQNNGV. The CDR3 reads CASSLFERYEQYF. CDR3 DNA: TGTGCCAGCAGCTTATTCGAGAGATACGAGCAGTACTTC.

The CDR3 DNA reads TGTGCCAGCAGCTTCGAGGCTGACGTCTCTGGAAACACCATATATTTT. It specifies CASSFEADVSGNTIYF. The chain links TRBV13 to TRBJ1-3; D uncertain. Trimming left V 3 bases short and J 0 bases short, with 12 bases between. The germline gives CDR1 PRHDT, CDR2 FYEKMQ (reference sequence). The CDR3 contains 16 residues. Based on the CDR3 plus reference TRBV13 and TRBJ1-3, the full variable domain is AAGVIQSPRHLIKEKRETATLKCYPIPRHDTVYWYQQGPGQDPQFLISFYEKMQSDKGSIPDRFSAQQFSDYHSELNMSSLELGDSALYFCASSFEADVSGNTIYFGEGSWLTVV.